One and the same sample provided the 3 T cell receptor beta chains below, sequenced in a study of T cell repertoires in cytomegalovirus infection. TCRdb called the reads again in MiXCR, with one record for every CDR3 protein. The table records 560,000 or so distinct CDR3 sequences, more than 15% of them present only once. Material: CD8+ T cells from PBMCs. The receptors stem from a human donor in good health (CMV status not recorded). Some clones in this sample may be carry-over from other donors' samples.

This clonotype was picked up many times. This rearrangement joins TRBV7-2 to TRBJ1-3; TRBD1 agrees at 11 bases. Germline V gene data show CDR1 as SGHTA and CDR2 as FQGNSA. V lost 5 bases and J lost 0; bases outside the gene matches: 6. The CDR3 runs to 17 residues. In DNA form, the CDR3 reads TGTGCCAGCAGCCGAACCGGGACAGGGGGCTCTGGAAACACCATATATTTT. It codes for CASSRTGTGGSGNTIYF.

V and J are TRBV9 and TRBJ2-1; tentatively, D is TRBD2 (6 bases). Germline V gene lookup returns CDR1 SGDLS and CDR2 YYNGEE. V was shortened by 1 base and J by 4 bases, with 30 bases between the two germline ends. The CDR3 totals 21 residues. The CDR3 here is CASSVPGGQGTATGPYNEQFF. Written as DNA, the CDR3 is TGTGCCAGCAGCGTACCCGGAGGGCAGGGCACTGCAACCGGTCCGTACAATGAGCAGTTCTTC.

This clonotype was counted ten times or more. CDR3 amino acids: CASGGNSLYEQYF. The CDR3 nucleotides are TGTGCCAGCGGTGGGAACTCCCTATACGAGCAGTACTTC. This chain joins TRBV9 and TRBJ2-7; D not resolved. Germline CDR1 and CDR2: SGDLS and YYNGEE. Trimming stripped 7 bases from V and 4 bases from J, with 15 bases between. The CDR3 extends over 13 amino acids.